This T cell receptor beta chain was sequenced in a study of blood T cell repertoires in COVID-19. As processed by the authors: Amplified reference gene primers provided the basis for estimating nucleated cell counts. Sequencing used immunoSEQ multiplex PCR; TCRdb keeps in-frame clones, though not all of them. V and J calls and clone size are given by that table; D and trimming were obtained from the DNA. Of 200,000 or so clones in the sample, roughly nine tenths are singletons; the top ten hold under 2.5%. The ends lost 0 bases at V and 8 bases at J; junction bases unmatched: 9. CDR3 size: 16 residues. Looked up from germline, CDR1 is SGDLS and CDR2 is YYNGEE. This clone is a singleton in its sample.

This sequence originates from a man between 65 and 79 years old with active or convalescent COVID-19. This sequence joins TRBV9 and TRBJ2-1, with TRBD2 matching over 9 bases. The source material was peripheral blood. CDR3 in DNA: TGTGCCAGCAGCGTAGGGGGGACTAGCCTTGTCGATGAGCAGTTCTTC. Residues: CASSVGGTSLVDEQFF.